One and the same sample provided the 29 T cell receptor beta chains below, sequenced in a study of vaccination effects on CD4 cells after COVID-19. CD4+ T cells specific for antigen were expanded with viral peptide pools by the ViraFEST assay before sequencing. The culture ran for under eleven days, and then CD4+ T cells were isolated. Vaccine recipients had no previous SARS-CoV-2 infection; their nucleocapsid antibodies were negative. These receptors have no identified antigens. Using immunoSEQ multiplex PCR, the repertoire was profiled, and TCRdb retains in-frame clones only, with some absent. The data hold 30,000 to 35,000 clones, with about three quarters observed a single time. The sequencing here drew on CD4+ T cells from PBMCs cultured with HCoV-OC43 spike peptides, taken before COVID-19 vaccination. Noted subset: HCoV-OC43 spike overlapping peptide pool stimulation. Receptors originate from a human donor who received a COVID-19 vaccine.

The rearrangement joins TRBV2 to TRBJ2-3; D is unclear. Per germline, CDR1 SNHLY and CDR2 FYNNEI. CDR3 size: 11 residues. Trimming shortened V by 4 bases and J by 8 bases, and 7 bases separated the two germline ends. CDR3: CASSGIFTQYF. The CDR3 region has the DNA TGTGCCAGCAGTGGGATCTTTACGCAGTATTTT. Full variable domain (outside the CDR3, taken from reference TRBV2 and TRBJ2-3): EPEVTQTPSHQVTQMGQEVILRCVPISNHLYFYWYRQILGQKVEFLVSFYNNEISEKSEIFDDQFSVERPDGSNFTLKIRSTKLEDSAMYFCASSGIFTQYFGPGTRLTVL.

This chain joins TRBV2 and TRBJ2-2; 7 bases agree with TRBD2. Germline-derived CDR1 and CDR2 are SNHLY and FYNNEI. The CDR3 covers 15 residues. V lost 7 bases and J lost 0; bases outside the gene matches: 5. The CDR3 is CASTPGLTNTGELFF. The DNA of the CDR3 is TGTGCCAGCACACCGGGACTAACGAACACCGGGGAGCTGTTTTTT.

This chain connects TRBV2 to TRBJ1-6; no reliable D call. V was shortened by 4 bases and J by 8 bases, with 12 bases between the two germline ends. Germline V CDR1 and CDR2: SNHLY, FYNNEI. The CDR3 runs to 14 residues. CDR3 loop: CASSVTRVDSPLHF. The CDR3 nucleotides read TGTGCCAGCAGTGTGACTCGGGTGGATTCACCCCTCCACTTT.

This clone has just a few counts. The chain employs TRBV4-1 and TRBJ1-2; no clear D gene. Deletions cut 1 base from V and 7 bases from J, with 7 bases between. Looked up from germline, CDR1 is MGHRA and CDR2 is YSYEKL. The CDR3 contains 12 residues. CDR3 nucleotides: TGCGCCAGCAGCCAAGCTGGGTTTGGCTACACCTTC. This codes for CASSQAGFGYTF.

The chain has TRBV19 and TRBJ1-1; no firm D call. Per germline, CDR1 LNHDA and CDR2 SQIVND (reference sequence). The CDR3 loop spans 14 amino acids. Trimming pared 4 bases from V and 1 base from J, leaving 10 bases between. CDR3: CASSTPGKNTEAFF. CDR3 in DNA: TGTGCCAGTAGTACCCCCGGGAAGAACACTGAAGCTTTCTTT.

The V call is TRBV7-2, the J call TRBJ1-1; a weak D match, TRBD1 (6 bases). The CDR3 totals 13 residues. The germline V and J ends were trimmed by 5 bases and 4 bases, with 11 bases remaining between them. Germline V gene data show CDR1 as SGHTA and CDR2 as FQGNSA. The CDR3 is CASSPAQGTEAFF. The CDR3 nucleotides read TGTGCCAGCAGCCCCGCACAGGGCACTGAAGCTTTCTTT.

The rearrangement links TRBV10-3 to TRBJ1-5; 7 bases agree with TRBD1. The CDR3 contains 15 residues. Germline assignment: CDR1 ENHRY and CDR2 SYGVKD. V was pared by 5 bases and J by 1 base, with 5 bases of the junction left unmatched. CDR3 nucleotide sequence: TGTGCCATCAGTACCGGGACAGAGAGCAATCAGCCCCAGCATTTT. Its protein is CAISTGTESNQPQHF.

The V gene is TRBV5-4, the J gene TRBJ2-7; 9 bases fit TRBD1. The germline V gene has CDR1 SGHNT and CDR2 YYREEE (reference sequence). The CDR3 length is 16 residues. V trimming: 2 bases; J trimming: 5 bases; junction bases outside the gene matches: 11. CDR3 DNA: TGTGCCAGCAGCTTACATCCGGGACAGGGATTAAACGAGCAGTACTTC. Translation: CASSLHPGQGLNEQYF.

J is TRBJ1-5 and V is TRBV5-6, with D unclear. The V end was cut by 1 base, the J end by 1 base, with 6 bases between. Per germline, CDR1 SGHDT and CDR2 YYEEEE. The CDR3 length is 14 residues. CDR3 DNA: TGTGCCAGCAGCTTGATCGGAAGCAATCAGCCCCAGCATTTT. This translates into CASSLIGSNQPQHF.

By sample share, this clone is medium-sized (0.01 to 0.1%). The rearrangement uses TRBV3-1 (or the pseudogene TRBV3-2) and TRBJ2-7, with TRBD2 matching over 14 bases. V shed 4 bases, J shed 0 bases, and the junction held 11 bases outside the gene matches. Per germline, CDR1 LGHDT and CDR2 YNNKEL (reference sequence). The CDR3 runs to 19 residues. CDR3 bases: TGTGCCAGCAGCCGCAAAGCTCCGGGACTAGCGGGAGCCTCCTACGAGCAGTACTTC. Its translation is CASSRKAPGLAGASYEQYF.

This chain links TRBV30 with TRBJ1-3, with TRBD1 matching 7 bases. Germline CDR1 reads GTSNPN; CDR2 reads SVGIG (reference sequence). The CDR3 contains 14 residues. V was pared by 4 bases and J by 2 bases, with 5 bases of the junction left unmatched. CDR3 bases: TGTGCCTGGAATCAGGGGGGAGCTGGAAACACCATATATTTT. It yields the protein CAWNQGGAGNTIYF.

This sequence joins TRBV7-9 and TRBJ2-1; the D gene is possibly TRBD2 (6 bases). Germline V gives CDR1 SEHNR, CDR2 FQNEAQ (reference sequence). Trimming shortened V by 2 bases and J by 2 bases, and 19 bases separated the two germline ends. The CDR3 contains 18 residues. Written as DNA, the CDR3 is TGTGCCAGCAGCTTATGGCAGGGTGGGAGGAGGGCCTACAATGAGCAGTTCTTC. As protein: CASSLWQGGRRAYNEQFF.

The chain combines TRBV30 with TRBJ2-3; TRBD2 is a possible D gene (5 bases). Germline lookup yields CDR1 GTSNPN and CDR2 SVGIG (reference sequence). Trimming cost V 5 bases and J 4 bases, with 10 bases left between them. CDR3 size: 12 residues. CDR3 sequence reads: CAWGSLPDTQYF. The DNA for the CDR3 is TGTGCCTGGGGGAGTCTCCCAGATACGCAGTATTTT.

The chain joins TRBV5-1 to TRBJ2-5, with a tentative D call TRBD1 (5 bases). V was shortened by 0 bases and J by 4 bases, with 13 bases between the two germline ends. The CDR3 is 15 residues long. Germline V gene data show CDR1 as SGHRS and CDR2 as YFSETQ. The CDR3 reads CASSLVAGWRETQYF. CDR3 nucleotides: TGCGCCAGCAGCTTGGTAGCAGGGTGGAGAGAGACCCAGTACTTC.

The V call is TRBV18, the J call TRBJ2-2; TRBD2 agrees at 11 bases. Per germline, CDR1 KGHSH and CDR2 LQKENI. V trimming: 6 bases; J trimming: 1 base; junction bases outside the gene matches: 7. The CDR3 runs 17 residues. CDR3 residues: CASSPSGTSGNTGELFF. The DNA for the CDR3 is TGTGCCAGCTCCCCCTCCGGGACTAGCGGGAACACCGGGGAGCTGTTTTTT.

This chain uses TRBV27 with TRBJ1-2; D gene unclear. V lost 0 bases and J lost 4, with 6 bases in between. Germline V gene sequence: CDR1 MNHEY, CDR2 SMNVEV (reference sequence). This CDR3 is 13 amino acids long. The CDR3 bases are TGTGCCAGCAGTTTATCATCCGTCTATGGCTACACCTTC. Translated: CASSLSSVYGYTF.

This chain joins TRBV5-1 and TRBJ1-5; no firm D call. The CDR3 contains 13 residues. Germline CDR1 reads SGHRS; CDR2 reads YFSETQ. V was cut by 4 bases and J by 0 bases, with 5 bases left in between. The CDR3 loop reads CASSENSNQPQHF. CDR3 sequence (DNA): TGCGCCAGCAGCGAAAATAGCAATCAGCCCCAGCATTTT.

This rearrangement joins TRBV27 to TRBJ1-6, with 8 bases lining up with TRBD1. The CDR3 extends over 15 amino acids. Germline assignment: CDR1 MNHEY and CDR2 SMNVEV (reference sequence). J was trimmed by 4 bases and V by 3 bases; bases with no gene match: 2. The CDR3 DNA is TGTGCCAGCAGTTTTCGGACAGGGTATAATTCACCCCTCCACTTT. Translation gives CASSFRTGYNSPLHF.

The rearrangement joins TRBV6-6 to TRBJ1-6, with 12 bases lining up with TRBD1. The CDR3 runs 16 residues. Germline V gene data show CDR1 as MNHNY and CDR2 as SVGAGI (reference sequence). V gave up 4 bases and J gave up 9 bases; unmatched junction bases: 7. CDR3 bases: TGTGCCAGCAGTTTGGGGACAGGGGGCGAGGGTTCACCCCTCCACTTT. Amino acids: CASSLGTGGEGSPLHF.

The gene calls are TRBV6-5 and TRBJ1-6; TRBD1 is a possible D gene (6 bases). The germline gives CDR1 MNHEY, CDR2 SVGAGI. Trimming removed 6 bases at V and 7 bases at J, with 10 bases between. The CDR3 loop spans 13 amino acids. The CDR3 spells CASRGGGNSPLHF. The CDR3 DNA reads TGTGCCAGCAGAGGGGGAGGGAATTCACCCCTCCACTTT.

The chain couples TRBV9 to TRBJ2-1; D not certain. The CDR3 extends over 11 amino acids. CDR1 SGDLS and CDR2 YYNGEE come from the germline V gene. V was clipped by 1 base and J by 5 bases, with 1 base between them. The CDR3 coding sequence is TGTGCCAGCAGCGTAAACAATGAGCAGTTCTTC. Amino acids: CASSVNNEQFF. Full variable domain (remainder filled in from reference TRBV9 and TRBJ2-1): DSGVTQTPKHLITATGQRVTLRCSPRSGDLSVYWYQQSLDQGLQFLIQYYNGEERAKGNILERFSAQQFPDLHSELNLSSLELGDSALYFCASSVNNEQFFGPGTRLTVL.

There are a few counts of this clone. The rearrangement joins TRBV7-2 to TRBJ2-1; the match to TRBD2 covers 11 bases. Germline CDR1 is SGHTA and CDR2 is FQGNSA. The CDR3 totals 15 residues. The V and J ends lost 5 bases and 8 bases, in that order; junction bases with no gene match: 8. The CDR3 coding sequence is TGTGCCAGCAGCCCGACTAGCGGGATTGCGTATGAGCAGTTCTTC. It yields the protein CASSPTSGIAYEQFF.

There are a few counts of this clone. The chain uses TRBV19 and TRBJ2-4; the D gene is possibly TRBD2 (7 bases). This CDR3 is 15 amino acids long. Germline-derived CDR1 and CDR2 are LNHDA and SQIVND (reference sequence). V was shortened by 7 bases and J by 5 bases, with 18 bases between the two germline ends. The CDR3 protein is CASTYTSGGQNIQYF. DNA for the CDR3: TGTGCCAGTACCTACACCTCGGGGGGCCAAAACATTCAGTACTTC.

The chain is built from TRBV28 and TRBJ2-7; D remains ambiguous. This CDR3 is built from 14 residues. V was pared by 1 base and J by 1 base, with 8 bases between. CDR1 is MDHEN, CDR2 SYDVKM, per germline. The CDR3 spells CASSLYSGSYEQYF. CDR3 nucleotides: TGTGCCAGCAGTTTATATTCAGGTTCCTACGAGCAGTACTTC.

J is TRBJ1-2 and V is TRBV18; perhaps TRBD1 as D (6 bases). Germline CDR1 KGHSH, CDR2 LQKENI. This CDR3 has 16 residues. V lost 3 bases, J lost 3 bases, and 17 bases lay in between. CDR3 amino acids: CASSPTQGQSYYGYTF. The CDR3 bases are TGTGCCAGCTCACCGACCCAGGGACAATCCTACTATGGCTACACCTTC.

The chain links TRBV9 to TRBJ2-2; D not resolved. V lost 0 bases and J 4 bases, leaving 13 bases between the germline ends. Per germline, CDR1 SGDLS and CDR2 YYNGEE. The CDR3 covers 16 residues. The CDR3 reads CASSVEGSRATGELFF. The CDR3 bases are TGTGCCAGCAGCGTAGAAGGGTCTCGCGCCACCGGGGAGCTGTTTTTT.

Written as DNA, the CDR3 is TGTGCCAGCAGTTCCGAAAACATTCAGTACTTC. This codes for CASSSENIQYF. The chain carries TRBV6-2 or TRBV6-3 and TRBJ2-4; D unresolved. CDR3 length equals 11 residues. CDR1 is MNHEY and CDR2 is SVGEGT in the germline V gene. With 4 bases removed from V and 5 bases from J, the gap between germline ends came to 3 bases.

The CDR3 region is CASSWGQGKNRNYGYTF. The DNA for the CDR3 is TGTGCCAGCAGCTGGGGGCAGGGGAAAAATCGAAACTATGGCTACACCTTC. This chain links TRBV11-3 with TRBJ1-2; D is possibly TRBD1 (6 bases). This CDR3 is 17 amino acids long. V was clipped by 4 bases and J by 2 bases, with 20 bases between them. Germline-derived CDR1 and CDR2 are SGHNT and YENEEA. The full variable domain, rest sourced from reference TRBV11-3 and TRBJ1-2, is EAGVVQSPRYKIIEKKQPVAFWCNPISGHNTLYWYLQNLGQGPELLIRYENEEAVDDSQLPKDRFSAERLKGVDSTLKIQPAELGDSAVYLCASSWGQGKNRNYGYTFGSGTRLTVV.

The chain joins TRBV7-8 to TRBJ2-7; D uncertain. CDR3 length: 13 residues. V lost 1 base and J 5 bases, leaving 9 bases between the germline ends. Germline V gene sequence: CDR1 SGHVS, CDR2 FQNEAQ. CDR3: CASSLDRLNEQYF. The CDR3 DNA reads TGTGCCAGCAGCTTAGATCGACTCAACGAGCAGTACTTC.